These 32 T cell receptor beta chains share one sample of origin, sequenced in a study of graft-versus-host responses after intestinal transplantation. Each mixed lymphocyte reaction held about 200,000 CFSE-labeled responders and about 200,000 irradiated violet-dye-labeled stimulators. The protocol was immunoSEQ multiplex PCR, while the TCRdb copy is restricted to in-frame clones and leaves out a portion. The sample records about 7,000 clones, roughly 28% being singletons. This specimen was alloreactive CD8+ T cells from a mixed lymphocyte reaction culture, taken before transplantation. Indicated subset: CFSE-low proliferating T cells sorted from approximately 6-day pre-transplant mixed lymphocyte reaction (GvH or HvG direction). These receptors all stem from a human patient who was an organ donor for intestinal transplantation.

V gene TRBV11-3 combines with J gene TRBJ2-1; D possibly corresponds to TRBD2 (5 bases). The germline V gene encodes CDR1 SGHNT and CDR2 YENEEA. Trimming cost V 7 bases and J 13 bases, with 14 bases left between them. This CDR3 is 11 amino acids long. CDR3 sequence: CASKRSEGQFF. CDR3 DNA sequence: TGTGCCAGCAAACGCTCTGAGGGTCAGTTCTTC.

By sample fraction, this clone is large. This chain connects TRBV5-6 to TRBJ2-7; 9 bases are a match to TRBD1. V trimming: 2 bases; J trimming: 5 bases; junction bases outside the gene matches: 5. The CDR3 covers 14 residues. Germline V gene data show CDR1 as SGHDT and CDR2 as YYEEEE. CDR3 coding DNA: TGTGCCAGCAGCTTCGGGACAGGGACTCACGAGCAGTACTTC. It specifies CASSFGTGTHEQYF.

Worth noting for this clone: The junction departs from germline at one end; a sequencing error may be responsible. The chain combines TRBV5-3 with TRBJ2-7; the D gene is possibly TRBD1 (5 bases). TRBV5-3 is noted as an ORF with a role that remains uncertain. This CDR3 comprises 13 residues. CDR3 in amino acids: CASSQGVRYEQYF. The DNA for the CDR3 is TGCGCCAGCAGCCAAGGGGTGCGCTACGAGCAGTACTTC.

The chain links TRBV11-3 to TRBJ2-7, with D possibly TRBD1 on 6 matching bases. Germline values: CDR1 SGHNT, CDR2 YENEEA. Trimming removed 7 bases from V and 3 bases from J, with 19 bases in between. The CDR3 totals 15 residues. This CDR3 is CASTLVRDKDYEQYF. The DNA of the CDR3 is TGTGCCAGCACCCTAGTCCGGGACAAAGACTACGAGCAGTACTTC.

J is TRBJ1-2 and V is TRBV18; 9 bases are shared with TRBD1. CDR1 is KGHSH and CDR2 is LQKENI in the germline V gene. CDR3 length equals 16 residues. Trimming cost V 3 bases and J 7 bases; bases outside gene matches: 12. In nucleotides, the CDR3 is TGTGCCAGCTCACCGGACGTGACAGGGGGGTTGAGTGGCTACACCTTC. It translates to CASSPDVTGGLSGYTF.

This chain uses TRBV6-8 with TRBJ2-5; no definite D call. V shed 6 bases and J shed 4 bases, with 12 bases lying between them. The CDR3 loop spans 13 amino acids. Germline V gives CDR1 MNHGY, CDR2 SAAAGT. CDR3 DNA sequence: TGTGCCAGCAGGGCAAGAGGTGTAGAGACCCAGTACTTC. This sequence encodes CASRARGVETQYF.

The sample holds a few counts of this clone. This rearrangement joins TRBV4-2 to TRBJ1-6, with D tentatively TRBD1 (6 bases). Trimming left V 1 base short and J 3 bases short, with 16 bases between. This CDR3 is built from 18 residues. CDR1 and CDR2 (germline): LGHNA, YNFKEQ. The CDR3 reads CASSQGPQGEFYNSPLHF. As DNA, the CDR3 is TGTGCCAGCAGCCAAGGCCCACAGGGAGAGTTCTATAATTCACCCCTCCACTTT.

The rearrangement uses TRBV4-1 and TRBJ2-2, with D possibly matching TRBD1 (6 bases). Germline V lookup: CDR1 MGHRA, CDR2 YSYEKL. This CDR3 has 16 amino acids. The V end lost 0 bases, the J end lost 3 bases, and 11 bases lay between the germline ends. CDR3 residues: CASSQEAAGDTGELFF. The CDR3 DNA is TGCGCCAGCAGCCAAGAGGCGGCAGGGGACACCGGGGAGCTGTTTTTT.

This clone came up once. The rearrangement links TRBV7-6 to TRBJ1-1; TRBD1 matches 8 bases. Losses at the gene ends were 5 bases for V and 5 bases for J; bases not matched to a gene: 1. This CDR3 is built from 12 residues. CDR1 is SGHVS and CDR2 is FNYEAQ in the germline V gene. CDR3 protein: CASSGQGTEAFF. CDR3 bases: TGTGCCAGCAGCGGACAGGGTACTGAAGCTTTCTTT.

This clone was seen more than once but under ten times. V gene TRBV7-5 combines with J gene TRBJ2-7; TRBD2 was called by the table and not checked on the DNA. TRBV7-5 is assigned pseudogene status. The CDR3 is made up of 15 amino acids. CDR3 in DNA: TGTGCCAGCACACCCGGGAGTACACCCTCCTACGAGCAGTACTTC. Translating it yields CASTPGSTPSYEQYF.

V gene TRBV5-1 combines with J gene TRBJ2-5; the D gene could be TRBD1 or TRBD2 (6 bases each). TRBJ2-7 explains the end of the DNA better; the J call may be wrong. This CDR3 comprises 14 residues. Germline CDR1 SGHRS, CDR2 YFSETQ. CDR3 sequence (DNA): TGCGCCAGCAGCCCGTCCGGGGGCCGGGACGAGCAGTACTTC. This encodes CASSPSGGRDEQYF.

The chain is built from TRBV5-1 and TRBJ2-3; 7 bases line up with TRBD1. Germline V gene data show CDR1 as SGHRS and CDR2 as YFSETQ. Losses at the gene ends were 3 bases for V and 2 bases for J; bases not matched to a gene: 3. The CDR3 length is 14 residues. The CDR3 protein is CASSWTGSTDTQYF. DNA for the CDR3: TGCGCCAGCAGCTGGACAGGCTCCACAGATACGCAGTATTTT.

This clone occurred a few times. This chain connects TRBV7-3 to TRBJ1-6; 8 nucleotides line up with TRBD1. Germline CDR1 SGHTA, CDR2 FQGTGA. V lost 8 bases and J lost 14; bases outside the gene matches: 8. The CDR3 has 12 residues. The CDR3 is CASQGAEGALHF. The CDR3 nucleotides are TGTGCCAGCCAGGGGGCCGAAGGGGCCCTCCACTTT.

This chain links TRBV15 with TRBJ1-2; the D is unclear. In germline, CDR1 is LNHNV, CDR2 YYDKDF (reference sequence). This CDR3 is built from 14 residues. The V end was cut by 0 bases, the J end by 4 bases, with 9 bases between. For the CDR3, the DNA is TGTGCCACCAGCAGAGATATTGGGCTCTATGGCTACACCTTC. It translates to CATSRDIGLYGYTF.

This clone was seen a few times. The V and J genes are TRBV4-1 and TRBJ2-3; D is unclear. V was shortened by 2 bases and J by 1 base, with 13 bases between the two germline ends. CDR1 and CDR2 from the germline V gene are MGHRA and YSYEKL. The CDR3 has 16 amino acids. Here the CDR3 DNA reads TGCGCCAGCAGCCAAATCCGAGGATATGGCACAGATACGCAGTATTTT. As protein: CASSQIRGYGTDTQYF.

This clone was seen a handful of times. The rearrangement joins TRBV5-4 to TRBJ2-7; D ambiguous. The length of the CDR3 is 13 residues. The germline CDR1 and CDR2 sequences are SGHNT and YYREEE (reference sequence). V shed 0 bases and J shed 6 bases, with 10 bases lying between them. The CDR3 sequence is CASSLVGPGEQYF. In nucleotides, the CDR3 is TGTGCCAGCAGCTTGGTGGGTCCGGGCGAGCAGTACTTC.

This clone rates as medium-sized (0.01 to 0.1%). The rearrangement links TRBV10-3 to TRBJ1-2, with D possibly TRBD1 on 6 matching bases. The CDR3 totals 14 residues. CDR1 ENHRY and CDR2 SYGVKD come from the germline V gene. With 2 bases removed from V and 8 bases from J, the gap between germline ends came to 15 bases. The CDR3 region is CAISEEQGPIGYTF. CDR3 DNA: TGTGCCATCAGTGAGGAACAGGGCCCAATAGGCTACACCTTC.

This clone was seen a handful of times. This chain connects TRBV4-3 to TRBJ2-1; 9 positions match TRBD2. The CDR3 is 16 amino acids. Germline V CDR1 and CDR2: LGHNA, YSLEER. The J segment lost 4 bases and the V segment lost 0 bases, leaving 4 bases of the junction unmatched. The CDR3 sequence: CASSQEASGVYNEQFF. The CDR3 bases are TGCGCCAGCAGCCAAGAGGCTAGCGGGGTATACAATGAGCAGTTCTTC.

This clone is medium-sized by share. CDR3 residues: CASSIWTTTEAFF. In DNA form, the CDR3 reads TGTGCCAGTAGTATTTGGACGACCACTGAAGCTTTCTTT. V is TRBV19 and J is TRBJ1-1, with D uncertain. V lost 3 bases and J lost 4, with 9 bases in between. Germline assignment: CDR1 LNHDA and CDR2 SQIVND (reference sequence). The CDR3 covers 13 residues.

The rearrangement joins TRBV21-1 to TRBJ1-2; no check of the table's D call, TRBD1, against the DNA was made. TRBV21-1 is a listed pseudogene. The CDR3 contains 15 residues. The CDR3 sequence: CASSKDRGQTDGYTF. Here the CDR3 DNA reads TGTGCCAGCAGCAAAGACCGGGGACAGACGGATGGCTACACCTTC.

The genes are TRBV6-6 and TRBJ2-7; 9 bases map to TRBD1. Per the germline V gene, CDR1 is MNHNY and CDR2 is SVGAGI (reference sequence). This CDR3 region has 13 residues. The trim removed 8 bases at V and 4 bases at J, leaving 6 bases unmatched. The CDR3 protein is CASEGQGLYEQYF. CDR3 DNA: TGTGCCAGCGAGGGACAGGGACTATACGAGCAGTACTTC.

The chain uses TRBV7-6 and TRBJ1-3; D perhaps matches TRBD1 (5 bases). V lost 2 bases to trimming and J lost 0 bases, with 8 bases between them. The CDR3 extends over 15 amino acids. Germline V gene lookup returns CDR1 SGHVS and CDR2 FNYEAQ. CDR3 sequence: CASSLFRDSGNTIYF. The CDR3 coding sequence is TGTGCCAGCAGCTTATTCAGGGACTCTGGAAACACCATATATTTT.

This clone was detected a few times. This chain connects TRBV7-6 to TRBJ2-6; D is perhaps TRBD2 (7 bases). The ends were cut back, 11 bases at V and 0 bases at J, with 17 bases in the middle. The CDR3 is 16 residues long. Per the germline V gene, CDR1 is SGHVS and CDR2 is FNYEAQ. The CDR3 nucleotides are TGTGCCCGAGGCGGGGGCCAAAGCTCTGGGGCCAACGTCCTGACTTTC. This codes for CARGGGQSSGANVLTF.

The CDR3 sequence is CATSRDWVGGGDNEQFF. CDR3 coding DNA: TGTGCCACCAGCAGAGATTGGGTGGGAGGGGGCGACAATGAGCAGTTCTTC. This chain joins TRBV15 and TRBJ2-1, with D possibly called TRBD1 or TRBD2 (7 bases each). In germline, CDR1 is LNHNV, CDR2 YYDKDF (reference sequence). CDR3 size: 17 residues. V was trimmed by 0 bases and J by 5 bases, leaving 17 bases between them.

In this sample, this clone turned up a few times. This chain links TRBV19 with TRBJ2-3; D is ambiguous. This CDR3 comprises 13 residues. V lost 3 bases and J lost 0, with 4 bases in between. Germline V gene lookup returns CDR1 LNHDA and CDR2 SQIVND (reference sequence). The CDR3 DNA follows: TGTGCCAGTAGTATGGAGAGCACAGATACGCAGTATTTT. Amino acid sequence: CASSMESTDTQYF.

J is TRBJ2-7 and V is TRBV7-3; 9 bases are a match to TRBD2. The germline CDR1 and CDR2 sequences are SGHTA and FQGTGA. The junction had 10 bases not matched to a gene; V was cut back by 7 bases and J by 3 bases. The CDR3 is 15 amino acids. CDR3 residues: CASTHLAGSFYEQYF. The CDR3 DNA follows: TGTGCCAGCACCCATCTAGCGGGGTCCTTCTACGAGCAGTACTTC. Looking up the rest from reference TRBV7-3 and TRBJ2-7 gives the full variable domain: GAGVSQTPSNKVTEKGKYVELRCDPISGHTALYWYRQSLGQGPEFLIYFQGTGAADDSGLPNDRFFAVRPEGSVSTLKIQRTERGDSAVYLCASTHLAGSFYEQYFGPGTRLTVT.

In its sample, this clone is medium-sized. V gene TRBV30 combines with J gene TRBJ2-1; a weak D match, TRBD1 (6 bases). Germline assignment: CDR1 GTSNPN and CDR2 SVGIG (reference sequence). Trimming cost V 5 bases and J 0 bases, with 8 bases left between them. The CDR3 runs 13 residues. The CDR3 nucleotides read TGTGCCTGGTCGACAGGCTCCTACAATGAGCAGTTCTTC. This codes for CAWSTGSYNEQFF.

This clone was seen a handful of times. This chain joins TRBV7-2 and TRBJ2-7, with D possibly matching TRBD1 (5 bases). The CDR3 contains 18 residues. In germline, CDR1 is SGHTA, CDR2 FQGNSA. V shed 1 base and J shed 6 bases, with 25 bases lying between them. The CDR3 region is CASSLVSGWNPLQGEQYF. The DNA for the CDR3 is TGTGCCAGCAGCTTAGTGTCTGGGTGGAACCCCCTTCAGGGCGAGCAGTACTTC.

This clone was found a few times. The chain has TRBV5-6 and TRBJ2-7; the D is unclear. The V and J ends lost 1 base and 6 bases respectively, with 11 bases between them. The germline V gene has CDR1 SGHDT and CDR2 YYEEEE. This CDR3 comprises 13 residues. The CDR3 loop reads CASSLLTSGEQYF. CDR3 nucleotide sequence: TGTGCCAGCAGCTTGTTGACATCGGGCGAGCAGTACTTC.

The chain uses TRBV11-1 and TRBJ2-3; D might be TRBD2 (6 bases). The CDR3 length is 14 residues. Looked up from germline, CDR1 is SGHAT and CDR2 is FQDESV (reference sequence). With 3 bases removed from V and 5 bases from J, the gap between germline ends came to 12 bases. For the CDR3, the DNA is TGTGCCAGCAGCTTGGTCGGTAGCGGAGATACGCAGTATTTT. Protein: CASSLVGSGDTQYF.

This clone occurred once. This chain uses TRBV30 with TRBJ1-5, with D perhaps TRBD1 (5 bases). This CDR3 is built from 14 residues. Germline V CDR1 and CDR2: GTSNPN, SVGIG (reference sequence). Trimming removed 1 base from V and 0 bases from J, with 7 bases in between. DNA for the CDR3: TGTGCCTGGAGTGGGGGGTATAGCAATCAGCCCCAGCATTTT. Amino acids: CAWSGGYSNQPQHF.

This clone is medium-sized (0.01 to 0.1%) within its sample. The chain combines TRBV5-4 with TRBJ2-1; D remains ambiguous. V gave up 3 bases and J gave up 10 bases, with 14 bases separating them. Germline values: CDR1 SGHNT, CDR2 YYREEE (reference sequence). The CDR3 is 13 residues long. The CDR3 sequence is CASSWVGRYEQFF. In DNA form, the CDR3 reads TGTGCCAGCAGCTGGGTAGGGCGATACGAGCAGTTCTTC.